This T cell receptor (beta chain) was sequenced in a study of T cell changes during pregnancy in multiple sclerosis. The CDR3 spans 15 residues. The V end lost 0 bases, the J end lost 3 bases, and 13 bases lay between the germline ends. Germline V gene data show CDR1 as SGDLS and CDR2 as YYNGEE. Here immunoSEQ multiplex PCR was the method, and the copy in TCRdb shows in-frame clones only, minus some. Seen here are 40,000 to 50,000 clones, about 93% observed once, and the top ten hold roughly 0.67%. The sequence came from a female donor with multiple sclerosis, enrolled in a pregnancy study. Sequencing was performed on CD4+ T cells from peripheral blood mononuclear cells, taken in the third trimester of pregnancy. The V and J genes are TRBV9 and TRBJ2-7; D might be TRBD2 (7 bases). CDR3 sequence reads: CASSVGAGEGYEQYF. The DNA for the CDR3 is TGTGCCAGCAGCGTAGGGGCAGGGGAGGGCTACGAGCAGTACTTC.